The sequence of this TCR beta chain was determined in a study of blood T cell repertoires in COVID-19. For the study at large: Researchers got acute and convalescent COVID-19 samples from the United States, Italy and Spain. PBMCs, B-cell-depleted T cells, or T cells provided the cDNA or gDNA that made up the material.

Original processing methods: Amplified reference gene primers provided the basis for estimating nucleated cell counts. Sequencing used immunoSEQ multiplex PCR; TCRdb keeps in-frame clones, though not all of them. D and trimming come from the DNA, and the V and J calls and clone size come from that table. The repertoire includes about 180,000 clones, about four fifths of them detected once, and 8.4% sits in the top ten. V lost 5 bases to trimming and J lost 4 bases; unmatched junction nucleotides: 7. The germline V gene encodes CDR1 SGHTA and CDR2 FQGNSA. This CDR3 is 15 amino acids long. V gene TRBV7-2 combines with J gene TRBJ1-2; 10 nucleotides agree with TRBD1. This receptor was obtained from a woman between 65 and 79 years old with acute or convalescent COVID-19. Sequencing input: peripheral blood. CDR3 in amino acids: CASSPTGGAGYGYTF. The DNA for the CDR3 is TGTGCCAGCAGCCCGACAGGGGGCGCAGGCTATGGCTACACCTTC.